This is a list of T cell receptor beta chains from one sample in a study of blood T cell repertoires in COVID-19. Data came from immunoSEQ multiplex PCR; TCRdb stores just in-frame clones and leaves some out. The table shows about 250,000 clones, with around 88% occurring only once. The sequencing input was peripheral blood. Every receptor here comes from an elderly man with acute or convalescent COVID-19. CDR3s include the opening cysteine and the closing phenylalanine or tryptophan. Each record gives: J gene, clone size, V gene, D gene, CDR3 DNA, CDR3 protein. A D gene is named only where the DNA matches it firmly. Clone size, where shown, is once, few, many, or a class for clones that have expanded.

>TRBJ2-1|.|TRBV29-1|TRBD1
TGCAGCGTTGCGTCCGGGACAGGCACCTACAATGAGCAGTTCTTC
CSVASGTGTYNEQFF
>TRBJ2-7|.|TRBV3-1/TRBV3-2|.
TGTGCCAGCAGCCAATACAGGGAACCCTACGAGCAGTACTTC
CASSQYREPYEQYF
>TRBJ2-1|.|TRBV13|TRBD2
TGTGCCAGCAGCCCTAGGACTAGCGGGAGCAGTGGGTACAATGAGCAGTTCTTC
CASSPRTSGSSGYNEQFF
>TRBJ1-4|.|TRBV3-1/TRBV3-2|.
TGTGCCAGCAGCCAAGACCAGAACAGGTTTGCAACTAATGAAAAACTGTTTTTT
CASSQDQNRFATNEKLFF
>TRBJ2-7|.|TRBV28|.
TGTGCCAGCGTGGGACACAGTCCCTACGAGCAGTACTTC
CASVGHSPYEQYF
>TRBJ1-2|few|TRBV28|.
TGTGCCAGCAGTGGCAGGGGAGGGGACTATGGCTACACCTTC
CASSGRGGDYGYTF
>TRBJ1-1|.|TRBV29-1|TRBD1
TGCAGCGTTCCGACAGGGGGCCTTCTGAACACTGAAGCTTTCTTT
CSVPTGGLLNTEAFF
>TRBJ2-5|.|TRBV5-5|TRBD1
TGTGCCAGCAGCTTAGGGACAGGGGGCGCGGAGACCCAGTACTTC
CASSLGTGGAETQYF
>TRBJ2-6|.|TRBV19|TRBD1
TGTGCCAGTAGTCCTCCCGGGACAGGGTCTGGGGCCAACGTCCTGACTTTC
CASSPPGTGSGANVLTF
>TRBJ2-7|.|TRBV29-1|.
TGCAGCGTTGAAGATTTGGGGGCTAGTCAGTACTTC
CSVEDLGASQYF
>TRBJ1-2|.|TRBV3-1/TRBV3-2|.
TGTGCCAGCAGCCAAGAAAGCACAGCACGGGGCTACACCTTC
CASSQESTARGYTF
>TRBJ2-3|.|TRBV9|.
TGTGCCAGCAGGGACGACAGAGACATCACAGATACGCAGTATTTT
CASRDDRDITDTQYF
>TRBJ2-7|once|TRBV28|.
TGTGCCAGCAGTTCCAGGGGGACAGCGGGCTACGAGCAGTACTTC
CASSSRGTAGYEQYF
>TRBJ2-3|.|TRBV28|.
TGTGCCAGCAGTCTCGCGGGATCAAACTCAGATACGCAGTATTTT
CASSLAGSNSDTQYF
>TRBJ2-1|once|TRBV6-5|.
TGTGCCAGCAGAATGACTTTCTCCTACAATGAGCAGTTCTTC
CASRMTFSYNEQFF
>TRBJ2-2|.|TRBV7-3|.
TGTGCCAGCAGCAACAGGGGGGGAAACACCGGGGAGCTGTTTTTT
CASSNRGGNTGELFF
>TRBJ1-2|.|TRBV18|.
TGTGCCAGCTCAACCACCAGGTTCTATGGCTACACCTTC
CASSTTRFYGYTF
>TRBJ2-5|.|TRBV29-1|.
TGCAGCGTTCAGGGCGCTGGAGAGACCCAGTACTTC
CSVQGAGETQYF
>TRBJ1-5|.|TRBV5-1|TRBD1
TGCGCCAGCAGCCCGGGGGGACAGGGATATAGCAATCAGCCCCAGCATTTT
CASSPGGQGYSNQPQHF
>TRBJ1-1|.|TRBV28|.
TGTGCCAGCAGTTTAGGAGGGACCGTACGGACTGAAGCTTTCTTT
CASSLGGTVRTEAFF
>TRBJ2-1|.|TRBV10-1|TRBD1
TGCGCCAGCAGTGGTAGGACAGGGAATGCCAATGAGCAGTTCTTC
CASSGRTGNANEQFF
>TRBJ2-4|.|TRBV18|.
TGTGCCAGCTCACCAACCGGGGGAGGTGGAAACATTCAGTACTTC
CASSPTGGGGNIQYF
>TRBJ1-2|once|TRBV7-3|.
TGTGCCAGCAGCTTAACGGGGGCTGGCTACACCTTC
CASSLTGAGYTF
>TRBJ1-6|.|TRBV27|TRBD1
TGTGCCAGCAGTTTGGGACAGTTAAGCTCCTATAATTCACCCCTCCACTTT
CASSLGQLSSYNSPLHF
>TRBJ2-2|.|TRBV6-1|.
TGTGCCAGCAGTGACCAGGGCTGGAGCACCGGGGAGCTGTTTTTT
CASSDQGWSTGELFF
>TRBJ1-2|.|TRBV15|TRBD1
TGTGCCACCAGCAAAATCAGGGGGCGAGACTATGGCTACACCTTC
CATSKIRGRDYGYTF
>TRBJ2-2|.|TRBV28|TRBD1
TGTGCCAGCAGGATTCACAGGGGGCGATCGAACACCGGGGAGCTGTTTTTT
CASRIHRGRSNTGELFF
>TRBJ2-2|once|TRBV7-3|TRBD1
TGTGCCAGCAGCTTAACCCCAGGGGGTAACACCGGGGAGCTGTTTTTT
CASSLTPGGNTGELFF
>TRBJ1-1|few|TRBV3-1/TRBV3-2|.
TGTGCCAGCAGGTCGGGTCCCATGCTGAACACTGAAGCTTTCTTT
CASRSGPMLNTEAFF
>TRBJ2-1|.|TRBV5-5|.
TGTGCCAGCAGCTTGTTTTCTATAGCAGCCTCCTACAATGAGCAGTTCTTC
CASSLFSIAASYNEQFF
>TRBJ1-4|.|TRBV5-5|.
TGTGCCAGCAGCCTAGGACATGTTAATGAAAAACTGTTTTTT
CASSLGHVNEKLFF
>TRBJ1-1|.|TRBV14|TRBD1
TGTGCCAGCAGCCTCAGACAGGGAAACACTGAAGCTTTCTTT
CASSLRQGNTEAFF